A single sample gave rise to the 4 T cell receptor beta chains below, sequenced in a study of identical twins. TCRdb re-called the 5' RACE reads with MiXCR, one entry per CDR3 protein. The sample lists roughly 770,000 distinct CDR3 sequences; 15% to 20% were seen once. A further study also used this sample, focusing on T cells expressing NK-cell markers.

The sequencing input was PBMCs. The receptors derive from a woman aged 18-29 years in good health.

The sample holds a few counts of this clonotype. CDR3 sequence reads: CASRFSGLGTDTQYF. CDR3 in DNA: TGTGCCAGCAGATTCTCGGGGCTGGGCACAGATACGCAGTATTTT. The chain employs TRBV12-3 or TRBV12-4 and TRBJ2-3; D tentatively fits TRBD1 or TRBD2 (5 bases each). The V end was cut by 6 bases, the J end by 1 base, with 14 bases between. This CDR3 has 15 residues.

The J gene is TRBJ2-7, the V gene TRBV27, with 7 bases aligning to TRBD2. Trimming took 0 bases from V and 5 from J; bases not matched to a gene: 13. Per germline, CDR1 MNHEY and CDR2 SMNVEV (reference sequence). This CDR3 has 17 residues. CDR3 protein: CASSLSIGSGGTHEQYF. CDR3 bases: TGTGCCAGCAGTTTATCGATAGGTTCGGGAGGAACCCACGAGCAGTACTTC.

This chain connects TRBV12-3 or TRBV12-4 to TRBJ1-1; the D is unclear. The CDR3 is 12 amino acids. V shed 7 bases and J shed 1 base, with 7 bases lying between them. Here the CDR3 reads CASNLQNTEAFF. In DNA, the CDR3 is TGTGCCAGCAACCTACAGAACACTGAAGCTTTCTTT.

For the CDR3, the DNA is TGCAGTGCTACCGGACAGTCTAACTATGGCTACACCTTC. Translated: CSATGQSNYGYTF. V gene TRBV20-1 combines with J gene TRBJ1-2; possibly TRBD1 for D (6 bases). This CDR3 is 13 amino acids long. V dropped 4 bases and J dropped 0 bases, with 9 bases sitting between them. CDR1 DFQATT and CDR2 SNEGSKA come from the germline V gene (reference sequence).